These 30 T cell receptor beta chains originate from one sample sequenced in a study of cytomegalovirus exposure and HLA in healthy donors. Produced via immunoSEQ multiplex PCR; TCRdb's table is partial and in-frame only. The data hold some 60,000 clones, with approximately 96% observed a single time. Sequencing was performed on PBMCs. The source of these receptors is a young man in good health and CMV-seronegative.

The genes are TRBV5-6 and TRBJ1-1; 8 positions match TRBD1. Germline V gene sequence: CDR1 SGHDT, CDR2 YYEEEE. V dropped 1 base and J dropped 1; count of bases not matched to a gene: 6. This CDR3 contains 16 residues. The CDR3 reads CASSLSRTGPNTEAFF. For the CDR3, the DNA is TGTGCCAGCAGCTTGTCCCGGACAGGGCCGAACACTGAAGCTTTCTTT.

The CDR3 protein is CASSPGQGNTIYF. CDR3 DNA: TGTGCCAGCAGCCCGGGACAGGGAAACACCATATATTTT. V is TRBV11-2 and J is TRBJ1-3; TRBD1 matches at 7 bases. This CDR3 is built from 13 residues. The V gene's germline CDR1 is SGHAT and CDR2 FQNNGV. With 5 bases clipped from V and 4 bases from J, the junction kept 2 bases outside the gene matches.

The V call is TRBV7-2, the J call TRBJ1-1; D is ambiguous. CDR1 SGHTA and CDR2 FQGNSA come from the germline V gene. CDR3 length: 12 residues. V was shortened by 8 bases and J by 5 bases, with 12 bases between the two germline ends. The CDR3 DNA is TGTGCCAGCTCTAACCCCGGGACTGAAGCTTTCTTT. As protein: CASSNPGTEAFF.

V is TRBV19 and J is TRBJ2-7; possibly TRBD1 for D (5 bases). This CDR3 has 15 residues. Germline CDR1 reads LNHDA; CDR2 reads SQIVND (reference sequence). The ends were cut back, 0 bases at V and 3 bases at J, with 12 bases in the middle. In DNA form, the CDR3 reads TGTGCCAGTAGTATAGAGCCAGGGCGCTACTACGAGCAGTACTTC. Its protein product is CASSIEPGRYYEQYF.

This chain uses TRBV2 with TRBJ1-3, with TRBD1 as a possible D gene (5 bases). The CDR3 covers 16 residues. With 8 bases removed from V and 4 bases from J, the gap between germline ends came to 21 bases. The V gene's germline CDR1 is SNHLY and CDR2 FYNNEI. The CDR3 region is CASGRAGRTTGNTIYF. The CDR3 region has the DNA TGTGCCAGCGGTCGAGCGGGAAGGACAACCGGAAACACCATATATTTT.

J is TRBJ2-7 and V is TRBV28; 7 positions agree with TRBD2. Germline V gene lookup returns CDR1 MDHEN and CDR2 SYDVKM. The length of the CDR3 is 13 residues. V lost 5 bases and J lost 0; bases outside the gene matches: 1. The CDR3 bases are TGTGCCAGCAGTAGGGACTACTCCTACGAGCAGTACTTC. It specifies CASSRDYSYEQYF. The whole variable domain, filled in from reference TRBV28 and TRBJ2-7, reads DVKVTQSSRYLVKRTGEKVFLECVQDMDHENMFWYRQDPGLGLRLIYFSYDVKMKEKGDIPEGYSVSREKKERFSLILESASTNQTSMYLCASSRDYSYEQYFGPGTRLTVT.

The rearrangement links TRBV7-9 to TRBJ2-1; tentative D call: TRBD2 (6 bases). CDR3 length equals 13 residues. Germline-derived CDR1 and CDR2 are SEHNR and FQNEAQ (reference sequence). V was clipped by 5 bases and J by 9 bases, with 14 bases between them. The CDR3 sequence: CASSPGRGSEQFF. The CDR3 nucleotides read TGTGCCAGCAGCCCAGGCCGGGGGAGTGAGCAGTTCTTC.

The genes are TRBV7-8 and TRBJ2-6; 7 bases line up with TRBD1. With V trimmed by 1 base and J by 0 bases, 3 bases remained unmatched. Germline V gene sequence: CDR1 SGHVS, CDR2 FQNEAQ. The CDR3 consists of 17 residues. CDR3 DNA: TGTGCCAGCAGCTTAGAACAGGGGAGCTCTGGGGCCAACGTCCTGACTTTC. Translation gives CASSLEQGSSGANVLTF. Looking up the rest from reference TRBV7-8 and TRBJ2-6 gives the full variable domain: GAGVSQSPRYKVAKRGQDVALRCDPISGHVSLFWYQQALGQGPEFLTYFQNEAQLDKSGLPSDRFFAERPEGSVSTLKIQRTQQEDSAVYLCASSLEQGSSGANVLTFGAGSRLTVL.

The chain links TRBV5-1 to TRBJ2-1; 9 bases map to TRBD2. The V gene end was trimmed by 0 bases and the J gene end by 7 bases; junction bases not matched to a gene: 5. Germline V gene lookup returns CDR1 SGHRS and CDR2 YFSETQ. The CDR3 is made up of 15 amino acids. CDR3 sequence reads: CASSLVSGSGNEQFF. CDR3 coding DNA: TGCGCCAGCAGCTTGGTTAGCGGGAGCGGAAATGAGCAGTTCTTC.

The chain is built from TRBV10-3 and TRBJ2-7; 10 nucleotides line up with TRBD1. Germline CDR1 ENHRY, CDR2 SYGVKD. CDR3 length: 14 residues. After removal of 6 bases from V and 3 bases from J, the junction contained 5 bases not matched to a gene. The CDR3 bases are TGTGCCATCAGGGGGACAGGGGAGTTCTACGAGCAGTACTTC. It is translated as CAIRGTGEFYEQYF.

This chain connects TRBV5-5 to TRBJ2-7, with 7 bases fitting TRBD2. The trim removed 6 bases at V and 1 base at J, leaving 10 bases unmatched. CDR1 and CDR2 from the germline V gene are SGHKS and YYEKEE (reference sequence). This CDR3 region has 15 residues. CDR3 sequence (DNA): TGTGCCAGCATTTTCGATGGGGGAGGGTCCTACGAGCAGTACTTC. The encoded protein is CASIFDGGGSYEQYF.

The chain has TRBV5-1 and TRBJ2-3, with TRBD2 as a possible D gene (6 bases). Trimming cost V 5 bases and J 0 bases, with 10 bases left between them. Germline CDR1 reads SGHRS; CDR2 reads YFSETQ. This CDR3 spans 14 amino acids. The CDR3, as DNA: TGCGCCAGCAGACCGGGGACTAGCACAGATACGCAGTATTTT. Protein: CASRPGTSTDTQYF.

The CDR3 here is CSEVREGEQYF. CDR3 DNA: TGCAGTGAGGTCAGGGAGGGCGAGCAGTACTTC. The chain has TRBV20-1 and TRBJ2-7, with 7 bases identical to TRBD2. This CDR3 is 11 amino acids long. Germline V gene sequence: CDR1 DFQATT, CDR2 SNEGSKA (reference sequence). The V gene end was trimmed by 7 bases and the J gene end by 6 bases; junction bases not matched to a gene: 6.

The chain has TRBV5-1 and TRBJ2-3, with 7 bases identical to TRBD1. Looked up from germline, CDR1 is SGHRS and CDR2 is YFSETQ. V lost 0 bases, J lost 1 base, and 2 bases stayed unmatched. The CDR3 has 15 amino acids. CDR3: CASSLGGTGTDTQYF. The CDR3 nucleotides are TGCGCCAGCAGCTTGGGGGGGACAGGCACAGATACGCAGTATTTT.

The chain combines TRBV4-2 with TRBJ2-7; D uncertain. Germline lookup yields CDR1 LGHNA and CDR2 YNFKEQ. This CDR3 is 14 amino acids long. V lost 3 bases, J lost 2 bases, and 11 bases lay in between. This chain's CDR3 is CASSHTRVPYEQYF. The CDR3, as DNA: TGTGCCAGCAGCCACACACGGGTCCCCTACGAGCAGTACTTC.

The chain combines TRBV7-6 with TRBJ2-5; D is perhaps TRBD1 (6 bases). Germline V CDR1 and CDR2: SGHVS, FNYEAQ. V was trimmed by 2 bases and J by 4 bases, leaving 23 bases between them. The CDR3 contains 18 residues. The CDR3 is CASSLSPPTGLAGETQYF. Written as DNA, the CDR3 is TGTGCCAGCAGCTTAAGTCCCCCCACAGGGTTGGCGGGAGAGACCCAGTACTTC.

The chain links TRBV19 to TRBJ2-7, with TRBD2 matching 8 bases. The CDR3 has 14 residues. Per germline, CDR1 LNHDA and CDR2 SQIVND (reference sequence). The J segment lost 2 bases and the V segment lost 5 bases, leaving 5 bases of the junction unmatched. The CDR3 loop reads CASSPAGGPYEQYF. The CDR3 DNA reads TGTGCCAGTAGTCCCGCGGGGGGCCCCTACGAGCAGTACTTC.

The rearrangement uses TRBV6-6 and TRBJ2-7, with 12 bases lining up with TRBD2. The CDR3 length is 16 residues. With 0 bases clipped from V and 0 bases from J, the junction kept 0 bases outside the gene matches. Germline-derived CDR1 and CDR2 are MNHNY and SVGAGI (reference sequence). CDR3 nucleotides: TGTGCCAGCAGTTACTCGACTAGCGGGAGCTCCTACGAGCAGTACTTC. This encodes CASSYSTSGSSYEQYF.

The V call is TRBV7-2, the J call TRBJ1-2; 10 positions match TRBD1. This CDR3 comprises 16 residues. Germline CDR1 and CDR2: SGHTA and FQGNSA. V dropped 6 bases and J dropped 3; count of bases not matched to a gene: 10. DNA of the CDR3: TGTGCCAGCAGGCCGAGGGGACAGGGGAGTGACTATGGCTACACCTTC. Translation: CASRPRGQGSDYGYTF.

The chain couples TRBV30 to TRBJ2-5; a possible D gene is TRBD1 (6 bases). The germline V gene encodes CDR1 GTSNPN and CDR2 SVGIG (reference sequence). V lost 3 bases and J lost 5, with 13 bases in between. The CDR3 contains 13 residues. Here the CDR3 DNA reads TGTGCCTGGAGCGCTACAGGGCTGGAGACCCAGTACTTC. This sequence encodes CAWSATGLETQYF.

The V call is TRBV5-1, the J call TRBJ2-2; D gene ambiguous. The germline CDR1 and CDR2 sequences are SGHRS and YFSETQ. This CDR3 is 16 amino acids long. V was trimmed by 0 bases and J by 2 bases, leaving 11 bases between them. The CDR3 protein is CASSLGVTQNTGELFF. CDR3 sequence (DNA): TGCGCCAGCAGCTTGGGGGTGACACAAAACACCGGGGAGCTGTTTTTT.

The chain is built from TRBV5-6 and TRBJ2-3, with TRBD2 identical over 13 bases. The ends lost 3 bases at V and 4 bases at J; junction bases unmatched: 5. CDR3 length: 16 residues. Germline V gives CDR1 SGHDT, CDR2 YYEEEE. The CDR3 DNA reads as TGTGCCAGCAGCTCCCGGACTAGCGGGAGTGCAGATACGCAGTATTTT. Amino acid sequence: CASSSRTSGSADTQYF.

V gene TRBV28 combines with J gene TRBJ2-1, with a tentative D call TRBD2 (6 bases). CDR3 length: 15 residues. The germline CDR1 and CDR2 sequences are MDHEN and SYDVKM. Trimming took off 4 bases at V and 3 bases at J, with 13 bases between the two ends. The CDR3 DNA follows: TGTGCCAGCAGTTCACCGGGACTGCACTACAATGAGCAGTTCTTC. It yields the protein CASSSPGLHYNEQFF.

This sequence joins TRBV6-5 and TRBJ1-2; D is unclear. CDR3 length: 12 amino acids. Per the germline V gene, CDR1 is MNHEY and CDR2 is SVGAGI. Between the trimmed V and J ends, which lost 10 bases and 2 bases, there was a span of 11 bases. CDR3 sequence: CATSRGNYGYTF. CDR3 coding DNA: TGTGCCACCTCCCGGGGAAACTATGGCTACACCTTC.

This chain links TRBV2 with TRBJ2-3; D remains ambiguous. The CDR3 consists of 12 residues. The V gene's germline CDR1 is SNHLY and CDR2 FYNNEI. Trimming took 5 bases from V and 2 from J, leaving 5 bases between them. In DNA, the CDR3 is TGTGCCAGCAGTAGCGACACAGATACGCAGTATTTT. This sequence encodes CASSSDTDTQYF.

The chain links TRBV4-1 to TRBJ2-2; possibly TRBD2 for D (5 bases). CDR3 length equals 15 residues. The germline gives CDR1 MGHRA, CDR2 YSYEKL. The V gene lost 2 bases and the J gene lost 5 bases, with 12 bases spanning the gap. CDR3 loop: CASSQPTSGTGELFF. CDR3 coding DNA: TGCGCCAGCAGCCAACCGACAAGCGGTACCGGGGAGCTGTTTTTT.

V usage is TRBV19 and J usage is TRBJ2-7; perhaps TRBD2 as D (6 bases). With 8 bases removed from V and 2 bases from J, the gap between germline ends came to 13 bases. Germline lookup yields CDR1 LNHDA and CDR2 SQIVND (reference sequence). The CDR3 is 13 residues long. The CDR3 sequence: CASGGTETYEQYF. As DNA, the CDR3 is TGTGCCAGTGGAGGGACCGAAACCTACGAGCAGTACTTC.

This clone was counted a few times. The V call is TRBV28, the J call TRBJ2-1; 7 bases are shared with TRBD2. This CDR3 is 16 amino acids long. The V gene end was trimmed by 6 bases and the J gene end by 4 bases; junction bases not matched to a gene: 12. CDR1 MDHEN and CDR2 SYDVKM come from the germline V gene. The CDR3 bases are TGTGCCAGCAGAAGCAGCGTGGGAGGGCCGTACAATGAGCAGTTCTTC. Translated, it gives CASRSSVGGPYNEQFF.

This chain connects TRBV28 to TRBJ1-2; TRBD1 agrees at 7 bases. The V segment lost 7 bases and the J segment 7 bases; nucleotides outside the gene matches: 6. There are 12 residues in the CDR3. The germline CDR1 and CDR2 sequences are MDHEN and SYDVKM. CDR3 amino acids: CASTTGVSGYTF. The CDR3 DNA reads TGTGCCAGCACAACAGGGGTGAGTGGCTACACCTTC.

V usage is TRBV29-1 and J usage is TRBJ2-7; 9 bases line up with TRBD2. CDR1 SQVTM and CDR2 ANQGSEA come from the germline V gene. The CDR3 length is 16 residues. After removal of 5 bases from V and 3 bases from J, the junction contained 14 bases not matched to a gene. The DNA of the CDR3 is TGCAGCGTTTATACACCGGGACTAGCCGAGATCTACGAGCAGTACTTC. Protein product: CSVYTPGLAEIYEQYF.